A single sample is the source of the 21 T cell receptor beta chains below, sequenced in a study of CD8 T cells in Susac syndrome (dated by TCRdb to about 2019). Receptors were amplified or captured by the immunoSEQ multiplex PCR assay. RNA was extracted using the RNeasy kit, and about 0.45 to 1 ug of the RNA was reverse transcribed with random hexamers. TCRdb's own reprocessing of the public reads used fastp at Q25 and MiXCR and kept productive beta chains. Rows merge per CDR3 protein into single entries with the most common DNA and genes. This sample has over 130,000 distinct CDR3 sequences in its table, and 95% of those were observed once. The top ten clones comprise over 0.095% of the sample. Sequenced material: CD4+ T cells from PBMCs. The receptors derive from a human donor with multiple sclerosis.

The rearrangement uses TRBV30 and TRBJ1-5, with D unresolved. This CDR3 contains 11 residues. Between the trimmed V and J ends, which lost 2 bases and 7 bases, there was a span of 6 bases. Germline lookup yields CDR1 GTSNPN and CDR2 SVGIG (reference sequence). This chain's CDR3 is CAWSSGQPQHF. The CDR3 region has the DNA TGTGCCTGGAGTTCGGGGCAGCCCCAGCATTTT.

This sequence joins TRBV24-1 and TRBJ2-2, with 7 bases lining up with TRBD1. The CDR3 has 17 residues. The germline CDR1 and CDR2 sequences are KGHDR and SFDVKD. V lost 4 bases to trimming and J lost 6 bases; unmatched junction nucleotides: 13. The CDR3 DNA sequence: TGTGCCACCAGTGACCGACGTCGGACAGGTTCCCCCGGGGAGCTGTTTTTT. It specifies CATSDRRRTGSPGELFF.

The chain recombines TRBV12-3 or TRBV12-4 with TRBJ2-2; D gene uncertain. Deletions cut 6 bases from V and 4 bases from J, with 12 bases between. The CDR3 length is 14 residues. CDR3 sequence: CASRSRRGTGELFF. The CDR3 nucleotides read TGTGCCAGCAGGTCGCGGCGTGGCACCGGGGAGCTGTTTTTT.

The genes are TRBV2 and TRBJ1-5; D ambiguous. This CDR3 is built from 13 residues. Germline assignment: CDR1 SNHLY and CDR2 FYNNEI. Trimming left V 5 bases short and J 5 bases short, with 10 bases between. The CDR3 loop is CASSREGDQPQHF. CDR3 nucleotide sequence: TGTGCCAGCAGTAGAGAAGGAGATCAGCCCCAGCATTTT.

The CDR3: CASSPLALTGRDGYTF. The CDR3 DNA follows: TGTGCCAGCTCACCGCTAGCGTTGACAGGGAGGGATGGCTACACCTTC. This chain links TRBV18 with TRBJ1-2, with 7 bases aligning to TRBD1. Per the germline V gene, CDR1 is KGHSH and CDR2 is LQKENI. CDR3 length: 16 residues. V dropped 3 bases and J dropped 6; count of bases not matched to a gene: 13.

This clonotype occurred once. V is TRBV29-1 and J is TRBJ2-7; 8 bases map to TRBD2. V shed 5 bases and J 4 bases; nucleotides not matched to a gene: 7. The CDR3 loop spans 13 amino acids. Germline V gene sequence: CDR1 SQVTM, CDR2 ANQGSEA. This chain's CDR3 is CSVSSGGPYEQYF. The CDR3 region has the DNA TGCAGCGTTTCGAGCGGGGGTCCGTACGAGCAGTACTTC.

The rearrangement uses TRBV25-1 and TRBJ1-1; 9 bases map to TRBD1. J gave up 2 bases and V 4 bases, and 8 bases lay outside the gene matches. The germline CDR1 and CDR2 sequences are MGHDK and SYGVNS. The CDR3 is 16 amino acids. CDR3 bases: TGTGCCAGCAGTGCAAAACCGGGACAGGGAAACACTGAAGCTTTCTTT. Residues: CASSAKPGQGNTEAFF.

The genes are TRBV12-3 or TRBV12-4 and TRBJ1-3, with D unclear. The CDR3 spans 15 residues. Trimming shortened V by 1 base and J by 2 bases, and 9 bases separated the two germline ends. The CDR3 DNA is TGTGCCAGCAGTTTAGGGAGGGTCGCTGGAAACACCATATATTTT. Translated, it gives CASSLGRVAGNTIYF.

V usage is TRBV29-1 and J usage is TRBJ2-7; TRBD2 might be the D (5 bases). Deletions cut 6 bases from V and 6 bases from J, with 15 bases between. CDR1 is SQVTM and CDR2 is ANQGSEA in the germline V gene. This CDR3 contains 12 residues. CDR3 protein: CSVSERVAEQYF. CDR3 bases: TGCAGCGTATCGGAGAGGGTCGCCGAGCAGTACTTC.

This chain connects TRBV29-1 to TRBJ1-1; a weak D match, TRBD1 (5 bases). This CDR3 spans 12 amino acids. Deletions cut 3 bases from V and 4 bases from J, with 9 bases between. The germline CDR1 and CDR2 sequences are SQVTM and ANQGSEA. CDR3 in DNA: TGCAGCGTTGACCCCAGGGCCACTGAAGCTTTCTTT. Its protein product is CSVDPRATEAFF.

J is TRBJ2-7 and V is TRBV20-1; 9 nucleotides agree with TRBD2. Germline V lookup: CDR1 DFQATT, CDR2 SNEGSKA (reference sequence). The CDR3 is 17 residues long. J was trimmed by 3 bases and V by 1 base; bases with no gene match: 13. CDR3 nucleotide sequence: TGCAGTGCTAGAGCCAGGAGCCCGGGACTAGCAGGCTACGAGCAGTACTTC. This gives the protein CSARARSPGLAGYEQYF.

The genes are TRBV29-1 and TRBJ2-7; D gene uncertain. Germline CDR1 and CDR2: SQVTM and ANQGSEA. CDR3 length: 13 amino acids. Between the trimmed V and J ends, which lost 7 bases and 3 bases, there was a span of 16 bases. CDR3 residues: CSASDHRYYEQYF. DNA for the CDR3: TGCAGCGCCTCCGACCACCGCTACTACGAGCAGTACTTC.

The CDR3 region has the DNA TGCGCCAGCAGCCAACCGGGACGCCGTTCCGAGCAGTACTTC. It is translated as CASSQPGRRSEQYF. The chain couples TRBV4-1 to TRBJ2-7; perhaps D is TRBD1 or TRBD2 (5 bases each). V was shortened by 2 bases and J by 6 bases, with 14 bases between the two germline ends. Per the germline V gene, CDR1 is MGHRA and CDR2 is YSYEKL. The CDR3 is 14 residues long.

The V gene is TRBV5-1, the J gene TRBJ1-2; D call uncertain. This CDR3 comprises 13 residues. CDR1 SGHRS and CDR2 YFSETQ come from the germline V gene. V was trimmed by 3 bases and J by 2 bases, leaving 8 bases between them. CDR3 loop: CASSSGENYGYTF. CDR3 in DNA: TGCGCCAGCAGCTCCGGGGAAAACTATGGCTACACCTTC.

The V call is TRBV5-4, the J call TRBJ2-3; D may match TRBD1 or TRBD2 (5 bases each). Between the trimmed V and J ends, which lost 5 bases and 1 base, there was a span of 11 bases. Germline CDR1 reads SGHNT; CDR2 reads YYREEE (reference sequence). The length of the CDR3 is 14 residues. The CDR3 reads CASRQVGGTDTQYF. CDR3 nucleotide sequence: TGTGCCAGCAGACAGGTCGGGGGCACAGATACGCAGTATTTT.

The rearrangement uses TRBV12-5 and TRBJ2-5, with D tentatively TRBD2 (6 bases). V was clipped by 6 bases and J by 5 bases, with 10 bases between them. The germline V gene encodes CDR1 LGHNT and CDR2 FRNRAP. There are 12 residues in the CDR3. The CDR3 is CASGRGTETQYF. The CDR3 nucleotides read TGTGCTAGTGGCCGGGGGACGGAGACCCAGTACTTC.

The chain is built from TRBV30 and TRBJ2-7; D possibly corresponds to TRBD1 (5 bases). V was pared by 0 bases and J by 7 bases, with 10 bases between. The germline gives CDR1 GTSNPN, CDR2 SVGIG (reference sequence). The length of the CDR3 is 12 residues. The CDR3 nucleotides read TGTGCCTGGAGTGTACGACAGAAGGAGCAGTACTTC. Residues: CAWSVRQKEQYF.

V is TRBV20-1 and J is TRBJ2-4, with 10 nucleotides matching TRBD1. Trimming at V came to 5 bases and at J to 1 base, leaving 5 bases not matched to a gene. The CDR3 runs to 15 residues. Germline V gene lookup returns CDR1 DFQATT and CDR2 SNEGSKA (reference sequence). The CDR3 region has the DNA TGCAGTGCTCCCCCGGGACAGGGGGCCAAAAACATTCAGTACTTC. This encodes CSAPPGQGAKNIQYF.

This chain links TRBV3-1 with TRBJ2-7; TRBD1 matches at 7 bases. CDR3 length: 16 amino acids. V gave up 6 bases and J gave up 0 bases; unmatched junction bases: 11. CDR1 and CDR2 from the germline V gene are LGHDT and YNNKEL (reference sequence). CDR3 residues: CASSQPWGQTSYEQYF. The CDR3 DNA follows: TGTGCCAGCAGTCAACCCTGGGGACAGACCTCCTACGAGCAGTACTTC.

This chain links TRBV5-1 with TRBJ2-7; D perhaps matches TRBD1 (5 bases). The germline gives CDR1 SGHRS, CDR2 YFSETQ. This CDR3 spans 14 amino acids. Between the trimmed V and J ends, which lost 1 base and 6 bases, there was a span of 14 bases. The CDR3 DNA is TGCGCCAGCAGCTTGACCCGACAGACGGGCGAGCAGTACTTC. It encodes CASSLTRQTGEQYF. Complete variable domain (other parts from reference TRBV5-1 and TRBJ2-7): KAGVTQTPRYLIKTRGQQVTLSCSPISGHRSVSWYQQTPGQGLQFLFEYFSETQRNKGNFPGRFSGRQFSNSRSEMNVSTLELGDSALYLCASSLTRQTGEQYFGPGTRLTVT.

The genes are TRBV30 and TRBJ1-2; D is perhaps TRBD1 (6 bases). Germline V gene lookup returns CDR1 GTSNPN and CDR2 SVGIG (reference sequence). The CDR3 runs 15 residues. With 0 bases removed from V and 8 bases from J, the gap between germline ends came to 19 bases. The CDR3 protein is CAWSVLGAATMGYTF. The CDR3 bases are TGTGCCTGGAGTGTGTTGGGGGCTGCTACTATGGGCTACACCTTC.